The table lists the clone carrying this T cell receptor beta chain with a few counts. Its antigen remains unidentified. The sample belongs to a study of T cells after yellow fever vaccination. Study summary: For low cell numbers, libraries were made with SMART-Seq v4 Ultra Low Input.

One entry per CDR3 protein, called by TCRdb with MiXCR from the 5' RACE reads. The repertoire includes around 350,000 distinct CDR3 sequences, 11% of them detected once, and around 19% sits in the top ten. Study-wide results and limits: At 95% to 98% for CD4 and approximately 89% for CD8, most primary-vaccination clones showed up again after the booster.

V lost 6 bases, J lost 7 bases, and 9 bases lay in between. This CDR3 has 11 amino acids. This chain connects TRBV12-3 or TRBV12-4 to TRBJ1-1; unclear D gene. The specimen was PBMCs, collected on the day of the first yellow fever vaccination. The TCR sequence derives from a man aged 18 to 30 who received the YFV17D yellow fever vaccine. The CDR3 DNA reads as TGTGCCAGCAGGAGGACGAATGAAGCTTTCTTT. This sequence encodes CASRRTNEAFF.